This TCR beta chain derives from a study of cytomegalovirus exposure and HLA in healthy donors. Study conclusions and caveats: The authors later found most CMV-associated TCR beta chains appeared HLA-restricted. A classifier reportedly called cytomegalovirus status with high sensitivity and specificity. In most subjects, TCR beta sequences reportedly gave accurate predictions of HLA-A and HLA-B alleles. Immune exposure information available was restricted to CMV serostatus.

CDR1 and CDR2 from the germline V gene are MNHEY and SVGAGI. The CDR3 runs to 14 residues. V lost 2 bases to trimming and J lost 8 bases; unmatched junction nucleotides: 8. On this clone: Its antigen is still unknown.

PCR used 60 Vbeta primers and 13 Jbeta primers. The protocol was immunoSEQ multiplex PCR, while the TCRdb copy is restricted to in-frame clones and leaves out a portion. The specimen's table records 100,000 to 150,000 clones. The chain carries TRBV6-5 and TRBJ1-2; TRBD1 matches at 7 bases. The receptor comes from a woman between 40 and 50 years old in good health and CMV-seropositive. The sample comprised PBMCs. The CDR3 DNA reads TGTGCCAGCAGTTACCTCGGTAGGGGGCTAGGCTACACCTTC. It specifies CASSYLGRGLGYTF.